This is a list of T cell receptor beta chains from one sample in a study of T-cell reconstitution after alpha-beta-depleted transplantation in children. MiXCR was run by TCRdb on the PCR reads, yielding one entry per CDR3 protein. Of about 460,000 distinct CDR3 sequences detected, over 9.5% appear once; the ten largest clones hold approximately 2%. Source: PBMCs, taken before TCRalphabeta/CD19-depleted stem cell transplant. Receptor source: a child aged 2-15 years with inherited bone marrow failure, due to receive a stem cell transplant. CDR3s include the opening cysteine and the closing phenylalanine or tryptophan. Each record gives: V gene, CDR3 length, CDR3 protein.

TRBV7-9 14 CASSYNIGSDTQYF
TRBV7-6 16 CASSLWAASGANVLTF
TRBV6-1 15 CASRDPGTGKDTQYF
TRBV5-6 14 CASSLSGGTYGYTF
TRBV20-1 14 CSASPLAGINEQFF
TRBV30 19 CACLGQGARLAGDQETQYF
TRBV7-9 15 CASSLVTALNTEAFF
TRBV11-2 15 CASSLGSGLFYGYTF
TRBV5-1 13 CASSLTVTGELFF
TRBV29-1 12 CSVGEAYNEQFF
TRBV5-1 14 CASSGAAGVETQYF
TRBV29-1 15 CSVSGLAGVTGELFF
TRBV29-1 14 CSVEEWDRGETQYF
TRBV5-1 15 CASSFSGPYQETQYF
TRBV30 15 CAWSGSSEPGDTQYF
TRBV5-1 16 CASSLDLDNQPGELFF
TRBV24-1 16 CATSDRALSSYNEQFF
TRBV5-5 17 CASSLVFGLADPYEQYF
TRBV28 19 CASSQYPPTSGRHYNEQFF
TRBV7-8 16 CASSPTSGRIHNEQFF
TRBV7-2 15 CASSYLLALSYEQYF
TRBV5-1 16 CASSLEASGSLDEQFF
TRBV5-1 13 CASSLEGTDTQYF
TRBV5-1 14 CASSLDPEVLEQFF
TRBV5-5 15 CASRNLAPAKQGQFF
TRBV19 15 CASSIVGASTDTQYF
TRBV7-9 18 CASSLYGTPRASTDTQYF
TRBV20-1 12 CSARRGNYGYTF
TRBV7-6 16 CASSLEGGSSYNEQFF
TRBV28 15 CASSFRGPRTYEQYF
TRBV29-1 15 CSGHLTSGRYNEQFF
TRBV19 15 CASSTYISGANVLTF
TRBV29-1 12 CSVEGGRAEQYF
TRBV12-3/TRBV12-4 13 CASSLARVQPQHF
TRBV6-1 15 CASSDRQWNTGELFF
TRBV18 13 CASSPLATDTQYF
TRBV7-2 16 CASSYAGTSGFYEQYF
TRBV6-2/TRBV6-3 15 CASSYSRQGITEAFF
TRBV12-3/TRBV12-4 16 CASRAGTGGFNQPQHF
TRBV6-1 12 CASSDPVETQYF
TRBV29-1 18 CSVETFEEAGAHSYEQYF
TRBV30 14 CAWSPEGLGEKLFF
TRBV18 13 CASSPGSGTEAFF
TRBV29-1 15 CSVEVATGNTGELFF
TRBV28 17 CASSLRRGYITSTEAFF
TRBV29-1 17 CSVLATGEGSSYNEQFF
TRBV12-3/TRBV12-4 15 CASSLDRLAGREQFF
TRBV12-3/TRBV12-4 13 CASSLDAETEAFF
TRBV7-8 16 CASNVHRASGTDTQYF
TRBV20-1 13 CSAYRAGRETQYF
TRBV20-1 13 CSARIPPITEAFF
TRBV20-1 17 CSAAGTSATLSYNEQFF
TRBV28 15 CASSLGDGAARYAFF
TRBV6-5 15 CASSTFRGYGYEQYF
TRBV29-1 15 CSVAYTSAYTDTQYF
TRBV10-2 14 CASLTGENTGELFF
TRBV7-9 13 CASSLGEAYGYTF
TRBV29-1 11 CSVGGGDTQYF
TRBV28 13 CASSLTGGTEAFF
TRBV20-1 14 CNTVALDSNQPQHF